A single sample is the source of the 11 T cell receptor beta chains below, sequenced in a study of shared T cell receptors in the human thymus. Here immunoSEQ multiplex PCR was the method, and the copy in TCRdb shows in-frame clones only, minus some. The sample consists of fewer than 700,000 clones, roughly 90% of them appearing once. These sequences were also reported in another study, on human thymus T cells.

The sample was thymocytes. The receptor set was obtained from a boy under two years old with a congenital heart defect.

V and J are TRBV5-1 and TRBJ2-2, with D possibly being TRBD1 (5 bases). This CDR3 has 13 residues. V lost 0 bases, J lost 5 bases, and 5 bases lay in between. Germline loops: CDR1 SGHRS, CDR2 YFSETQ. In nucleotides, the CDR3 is TGCGCCAGCAGCTTGGCAGGGACCGGGGAGCTGTTTTTT. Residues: CASSLAGTGELFF.

The chain's CDR3 is CSVEWGTPVYGYTF. The CDR3 nucleotides read TGCAGCGTTGAATGGGGCACGCCGGTATATGGCTACACCTTC. The chain links TRBV29-1 to TRBJ1-2; D is perhaps TRBD1 (5 bases). V lost 2 bases and J lost 5, with 15 bases in between. The germline V gene encodes CDR1 SQVTM and CDR2 ANQGSEA. This CDR3 spans 14 amino acids.

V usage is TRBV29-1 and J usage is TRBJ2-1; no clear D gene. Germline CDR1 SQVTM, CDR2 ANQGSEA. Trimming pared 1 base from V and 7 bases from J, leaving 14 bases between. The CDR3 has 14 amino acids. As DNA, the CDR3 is TGCAGCGTTGAAGGGAGAGATACAAGGAATGAGCAGTTCTTC. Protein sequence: CSVEGRDTRNEQFF.

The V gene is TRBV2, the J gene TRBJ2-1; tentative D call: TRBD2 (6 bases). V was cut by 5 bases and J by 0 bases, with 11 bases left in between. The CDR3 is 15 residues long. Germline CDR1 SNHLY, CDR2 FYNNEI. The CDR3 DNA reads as TGTGCCAGCAGTTTTAGCGGTAGCTCCTACAATGAGCAGTTCTTC. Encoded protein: CASSFSGSSYNEQFF. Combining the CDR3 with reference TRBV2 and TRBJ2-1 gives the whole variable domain EPEVTQTPSHQVTQMGQEVILRCVPISNHLYFYWYRQILGQKVEFLVSFYNNEISEKSEIFDDQFSVERPDGSNFTLKIRSTKLEDSAMYFCASSFSGSSYNEQFFGPGTRLTVL.

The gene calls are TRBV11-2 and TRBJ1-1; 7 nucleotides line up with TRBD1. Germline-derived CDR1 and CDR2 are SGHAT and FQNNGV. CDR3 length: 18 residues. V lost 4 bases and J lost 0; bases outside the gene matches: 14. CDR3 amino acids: CASSYEQGSDIMNTEAFF. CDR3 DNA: TGTGCCAGCAGCTACGAACAGGGGTCAGATATCATGAACACTGAAGCTTTCTTT.

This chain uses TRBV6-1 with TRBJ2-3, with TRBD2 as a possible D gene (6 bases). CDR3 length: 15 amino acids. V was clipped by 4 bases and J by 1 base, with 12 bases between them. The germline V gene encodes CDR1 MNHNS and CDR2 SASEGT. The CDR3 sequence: CASSAAGWGTDTQYF. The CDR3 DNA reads TGTGCCAGCAGTGCCGCGGGATGGGGCACAGATACGCAGTATTTT.

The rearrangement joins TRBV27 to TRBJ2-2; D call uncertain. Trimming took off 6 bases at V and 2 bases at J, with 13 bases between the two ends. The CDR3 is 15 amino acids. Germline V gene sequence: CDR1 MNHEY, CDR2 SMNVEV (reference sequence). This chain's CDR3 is CASREHPSNTGELFF. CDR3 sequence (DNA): TGTGCCAGCAGAGAGCACCCCTCCAACACCGGGGAGCTGTTTTTT.

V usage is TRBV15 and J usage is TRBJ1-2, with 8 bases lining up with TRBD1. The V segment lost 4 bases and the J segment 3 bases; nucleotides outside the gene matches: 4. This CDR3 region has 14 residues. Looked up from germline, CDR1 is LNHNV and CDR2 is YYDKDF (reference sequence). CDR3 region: CATSNQGAYYGYTF. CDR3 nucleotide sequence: TGTGCCACCAGCAATCAGGGGGCCTACTATGGCTACACCTTC. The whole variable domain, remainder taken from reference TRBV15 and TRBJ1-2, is DAMVIQNPRYQVTQFGKPVTLSCSQTLNHNVMYWYQQKSSQAPKLLFHYYDKDFNNEADTPDNFQSRRPNTSFCFLDIRSPGLGDTAMYLCATSNQGAYYGYTFGSGTRLTVV.

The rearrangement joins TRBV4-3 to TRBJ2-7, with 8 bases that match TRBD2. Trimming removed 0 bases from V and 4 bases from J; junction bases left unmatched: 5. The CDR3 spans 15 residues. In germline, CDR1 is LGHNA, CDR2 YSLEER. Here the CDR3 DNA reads TGCGCCAGCAGCCAAGATCTAGAGCGGGAGTACGAGCAGTACTTC. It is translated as CASSQDLEREYEQYF.

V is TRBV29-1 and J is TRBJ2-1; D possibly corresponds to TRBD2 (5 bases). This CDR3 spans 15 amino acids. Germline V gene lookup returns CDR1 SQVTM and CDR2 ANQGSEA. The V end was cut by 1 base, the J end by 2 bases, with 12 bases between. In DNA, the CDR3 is TGCAGCGTTGAAGGTCGCTTCGGGGCCTACAATGAGCAGTTCTTC. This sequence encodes CSVEGRFGAYNEQFF.

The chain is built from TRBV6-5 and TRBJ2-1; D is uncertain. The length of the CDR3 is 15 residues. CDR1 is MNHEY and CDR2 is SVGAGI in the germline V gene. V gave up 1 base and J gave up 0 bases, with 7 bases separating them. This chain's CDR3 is CASSYLRSSYNEQFF. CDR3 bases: TGTGCCAGCAGTTACTTACGGAGCTCCTACAATGAGCAGTTCTTC.